What follows are 12 T cell receptor beta chains derived from one specimen sequenced in a study of T cell repertoires and Cas9 in healthy adults. Clones were sequenced by immunoSEQ multiplex PCR, and TCRdb holds only the in-frame ones, with some missing. The sample holds about 14,000 clones, 89% seen once. The sequenced material came from Tregs (CD4+, CD25+, CD127-, CD137-, CD154-) from PBMCs; culture status not recorded. The receptors stem from a human donor in good health.

The rearrangement joins TRBV20-1 to TRBJ1-2; 9 bases map to TRBD1. V trimming: 5 bases; J trimming: 7 bases; junction bases outside the gene matches: 2. CDR1 and CDR2 (germline): DFQATT, SNEGSKA (reference sequence). There are 11 residues in the CDR3. CDR3 protein: CSAGQGSGYTF. The CDR3, as DNA: TGCAGTGCTGGACAGGGGTCTGGCTACACCTTC.

V and J are TRBV5-6 and TRBJ2-2; perhaps TRBD2 as D (5 bases). Trimming left V 0 bases short and J 0 bases short, with 6 bases between. The CDR3 extends over 15 amino acids. Germline CDR1 and CDR2: SGHDT and YYEEEE. The CDR3 nucleotides are TGTGCCAGCAGCTTGGGGCGGGCGAACACCGGGGAGCTGTTTTTT. Protein product: CASSLGRANTGELFF.

V gene TRBV5-1 combines with J gene TRBJ2-5; tentative D call: TRBD1 (6 bases). This CDR3 contains 20 residues. V was trimmed by 4 bases and J by 2 bases, leaving 30 bases between them. CDR1 and CDR2 (germline): SGHRS, YFSETQ. The CDR3 loop reads CASSIRGESGAFGPQETQYF. The CDR3 DNA follows: TGCGCCAGCAGCATCAGGGGAGAGTCAGGTGCGTTTGGCCCACAAGAGACCCAGTACTTC.

The chain employs TRBV7-2 and TRBJ2-1, with 9 bases identical to TRBD2. V dropped 4 bases and J dropped 3; count of bases not matched to a gene: 7. The CDR3 totals 16 residues. Germline CDR1 reads SGHTA; CDR2 reads FQGNSA. This chain's CDR3 is CASSSGGLAFYNEQFF. CDR3 DNA: TGTGCCAGCAGCTCCGGGGGACTAGCTTTCTACAATGAGCAGTTCTTC. The full variable domain, rest sourced from reference TRBV7-2 and TRBJ2-1, is GAGVSQSPSNKVTEKGKDVELRCDPISGHTALYWYRQSLGQGLEFLIYFQGNSAPDKSGLPSDRFSAERTGGSVSTLTIQRTQQEDSAVYLCASSSGGLAFYNEQFFGPGTRLTVL.

J is TRBJ2-3 and V is TRBV15; unclear D gene. V dropped 0 bases and J dropped 8 bases, with 6 bases sitting between them. The germline V gene encodes CDR1 LNHNV and CDR2 YYDKDF (reference sequence). This CDR3 spans 12 amino acids. The CDR3 loop is CATSRDKGTQYF. The CDR3 nucleotides read TGTGCCACCAGCAGAGATAAGGGTACGCAGTATTTT.

The chain links TRBV4-1 to TRBJ1-5, with D possibly matching TRBD1 (5 bases). The CDR3 totals 18 residues. Trimming pared 4 bases from V and 3 bases from J, leaving 22 bases between. Per the germline V gene, CDR1 is MGHRA and CDR2 is YSYEKL. CDR3 in DNA: TGCGCCAGCAGCCCAGGGATCCCATACAGCTCGACCAATCAGCCCCAGCATTTT. Residues: CASSPGIPYSSTNQPQHF.

The chain recombines TRBV28 with TRBJ2-5, with D unresolved. The CDR3 consists of 14 residues. Germline CDR1 and CDR2: MDHEN and SYDVKM. Trimming stripped 4 bases from V and 4 bases from J, with 13 bases between. The CDR3 coding sequence is TGTGCCAGCAGTTCCGTCTTGGGCAGAGAGACCCAGTACTTC. Amino acids: CASSSVLGRETQYF.

The chain uses TRBV7-2 and TRBJ1-6, with 8 positions matching TRBD1. V lost 6 bases and J lost 3; bases outside the gene matches: 10. Germline-derived CDR1 and CDR2 are SGHTA and FQGNSA. The CDR3 totals 17 residues. DNA of the CDR3: TGTGCCAGCAGAGCCACAGGGGGAGGGGTCTATAATTCACCCCTCCACTTT. Its protein product is CASRATGGGVYNSPLHF.

V usage is TRBV15 and J usage is TRBJ1-2; D gene uncertain. Germline V gene sequence: CDR1 LNHNV, CDR2 YYDKDF (reference sequence). This CDR3 has 16 residues. V shed 0 bases and J shed 3 bases, with 14 bases lying between them. CDR3 DNA: TGTGCCACCAGCAGAGAGGCTGGGAAGATGGACTATGGCTACACCTTC. Translation gives CATSREAGKMDYGYTF.

J is TRBJ2-3 and V is TRBV19; no reliable D call. The CDR3 runs to 14 residues. The V end was cut by 3 bases, the J end by 2 bases, with 9 bases between. Germline loops: CDR1 LNHDA, CDR2 SQIVND (reference sequence). CDR3 in amino acids: CASSMPGNTDTQYF. The CDR3 DNA is TGTGCCAGTAGTATGCCTGGAAACACAGATACGCAGTATTTT.

The chain recombines TRBV7-6 with TRBJ2-7; possible D gene TRBD1, 5 bases. The CDR3 is 14 residues long. The V end was cut by 5 bases, the J end by 0 bases, with 11 bases between. Germline CDR1 and CDR2: SGHVS and FNYEAQ. CDR3 region: CASSPQGFSYEQYF. CDR3 sequence (DNA): TGTGCCAGCAGCCCTCAGGGATTCTCCTACGAGCAGTACTTC.

This CDR3 reads CASLCWGIRSNTEAFF. CDR3 DNA sequence: TGTGCCAGCCTTTGTTGGGGGATTCGGTCGAACACTGAAGCTTTCTTT. The chain links TRBV21-1 to TRBJ1-1. TRBV21-1 is given as a pseudogene. The CDR3 loop spans 16 amino acids.